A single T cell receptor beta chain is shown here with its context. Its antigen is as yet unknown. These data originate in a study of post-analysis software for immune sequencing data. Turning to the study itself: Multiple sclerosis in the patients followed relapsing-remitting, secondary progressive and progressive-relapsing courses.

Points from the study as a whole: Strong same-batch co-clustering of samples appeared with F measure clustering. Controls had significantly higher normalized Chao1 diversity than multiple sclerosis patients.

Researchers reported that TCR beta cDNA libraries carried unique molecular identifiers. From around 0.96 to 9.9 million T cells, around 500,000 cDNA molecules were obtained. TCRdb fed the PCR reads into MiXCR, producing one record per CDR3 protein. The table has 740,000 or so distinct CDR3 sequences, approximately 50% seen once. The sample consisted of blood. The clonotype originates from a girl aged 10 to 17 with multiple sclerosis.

The CDR3 DNA reads as TGCGCCAGCAGCTTGGGGACGCTAGCGGGAGGTAGTACAGATACGCAGTATTTT. It specifies CASSLGTLAGGSTDTQYF. The chain has TRBV5-1 and TRBJ2-3; 11 bases are a match to TRBD2. CDR1 and CDR2 from the germline V gene are SGHRS and YFSETQ. Trimming removed 0 bases from V and 3 bases from J; junction bases left unmatched: 9. The CDR3 runs 18 residues.